Reported below is one TCR beta chain. This entry belongs to a study of T cell changes during pregnancy in multiple sclerosis. V lost 3 bases and J lost 0, with 17 bases in between. CDR1 MNHNS and CDR2 SASEGT come from the germline V gene. The CDR3 consists of 18 residues. Data came from immunoSEQ multiplex PCR; TCRdb stores just in-frame clones and leaves some out. The table shows around 16,000 clones, with about 80% occurring only once. The origin of this receptor is a female donor in good health, enrolled as a control in a pregnancy study. The chain recombines TRBV6-1 with TRBJ2-2, with unresolved D. The sequenced sample was CD8+ T cells from peripheral blood mononuclear cells, obtained after pregnancy. As DNA, the CDR3 is TGTGCCAGCAGTGAGGAGAGGTTACTTCCTTCGAACACCGGGGAGCTGTTTTTT. Protein sequence: CASSEERLLPSNTGELFF.